This TCR beta chain was found in a study of blood T cells in healthy people across ages. Sample-barcoded 5' priming and a J-beta primer mix drove a second PCR of about 6 to 12 cycles. TCRdb used MiXCR to reprocess the 5' RACE reads, holding one entry per CDR3 protein. The sample carries 650,000 or so distinct CDR3 sequences, over 40% recorded once. CDR1 is DFQATT and CDR2 is SNEGSKA in the germline V gene (reference sequence). The CDR3 extends over 12 amino acids. The source is an elderly woman in good health. The sequencing input was blood. The V and J genes are TRBV20-1 and TRBJ2-4, with D hard to call. Near its end, the DNA agrees better with TRBJ2-7, so the J call may be wrong. CDR3: CSARDMVYEQYF. The CDR3 coding sequence is TGCAGTGCTAGAGATATGGTCTACGAGCAGTACTTC.